This is a list of T cell receptor beta chains from one sample in a study of T-cell memory formation after mild COVID-19. Each CDR3 protein is one row after TCRdb ran MiXCR on the 5' RACE reads. The repertoire holds about 47,000 distinct CDR3 sequences, with less than 9.5% as singletons. Sequencing used PBMCs or a T cell subset sorted from them (not recorded which). The receptor set was obtained from an adult woman who had mild COVID-19 (a few samples of this study predate the infection). Cell type and time point are not known. Both conserved end residues are part of each CDR3. Fields, in order: clone size, J gene, V gene, D gene, CDR3 DNA, CDR3 protein. A D gene is named only where the DNA matches it firmly. Some rows mark clone size as missing; the rest say once, few, many or name a class of expanded clone.

size: few; J: TRBJ2-1; V: TRBV12-3/TRBV12-4; D: .; DNA: TGTGCCAGCAGGCCCGGGACAAAATACAATGAGCAGTTCTTC; CDR3: CASRPGTKYNEQFF
size: few; J: TRBJ1-1; V: TRBV9; D: TRBD1; DNA: TGTGCCAGCGGAGACAGGGGGAACACTGAAGCTTTCTTT; CDR3: CASGDRGNTEAFF
size: many; J: TRBJ1-1; V: TRBV3-1; D: .; DNA: TGTGCCAGCAGCCAAGGCGTGGGCACTGAAGCTTTCTTT; CDR3: CASSQGVGTEAFF
size: medium-sized; J: TRBJ2-7; V: TRBV12-3/TRBV12-4; D: .; DNA: TGTGCCAGCAGTTTGCATGAGTTTGCGGGACGCTACGAGCAGTACTTC; CDR3: CASSLHEFAGRYEQYF
size: .; J: TRBJ2-7; V: TRBV7-9; D: TRBD2; DNA: TGTGCCAGCAGCTTAGTCGCGGGGGGCAATAGCTCCTACGAGCAGTACTTC; CDR3: CASSLVAGGNSSYEQYF
size: .; J: TRBJ1-3; V: TRBV6-1; D: .; DNA: TGTGCCAGCCGTCGCGGGAGTCAGAGCTCTGGAAACACCATATATTTT; CDR3: CASRRGSQSSGNTIYF
size: few; J: TRBJ1-5; V: TRBV27; D: TRBD1; DNA: TGTGCCAGCAGTTTAGAGAACAGGGGAGGTCAGCCCCAGCATTTT; CDR3: CASSLENRGGQPQHF
size: few; J: TRBJ2-7; V: TRBV12-3/TRBV12-4; D: TRBD1; DNA: TGTGCCAGCAGTACCTGGGACAGTTCCTACGAGCAGTACTTC; CDR3: CASSTWDSSYEQYF
size: .; J: TRBJ2-5; V: TRBV12-3/TRBV12-4; D: .; DNA: TGTGCCAGCAGCAACTTGGAGTACCAAGAGACCCAGTACTTC; CDR3: CASSNLEYQETQYF
size: medium-sized; J: TRBJ2-3; V: TRBV3-1; D: .; DNA: TGTGCCAGCAGCCAAGGGCCTCTCACAGATACGCAGTATTTT; CDR3: CASSQGPLTDTQYF
size: few; J: TRBJ1-1; V: TRBV15; D: .; DNA: TGTGCCACCAGCAGAGATAGGCCTGAAGCTTTCTTT; CDR3: CATSRDRPEAFF
size: few; J: TRBJ1-5; V: TRBV6-1; D: .; DNA: TGTGCCAGCAGGCCGTACACAGGGAATCAGCCCCAGCATTTT; CDR3: CASRPYTGNQPQHF
size: .; J: TRBJ2-7; V: TRBV15; D: TRBD2; DNA: TGTGCCACCAGCAGAGTCGCGGGCGCTAGCGGGAGGTTCGAGCAGTACTTC; CDR3: CATSRVAGASGRFEQYF
size: few; J: TRBJ2-7; V: TRBV6-1; D: .; DNA: TGTGCCAGCAGCCCTGGGACAACCGGTCGGGAGCAGTACTTC; CDR3: CASSPGTTGREQYF
size: few; J: TRBJ2-1; V: TRBV9; D: .; DNA: TGTGCCAGCAGCGCCCGTCGGTACGACCCCCAGGACAATGAGCAGTTCTTC; CDR3: CASSARRYDPQDNEQFF
size: few; J: TRBJ2-1; V: TRBV7-2; D: TRBD2; DNA: TGTGCCAGCAGCTCAAGGAGATTAGCGGGACTAGGAAATGAGCAGTTCTTC; CDR3: CASSSRRLAGLGNEQFF
size: few; J: TRBJ2-2; V: TRBV11-2; D: TRBD1; DNA: TGTGCCAGCAGCTTAGTCAGGGGGCGGACCGGGGAGCTGTTTTTT; CDR3: CASSLVRGRTGELFF
size: few; J: TRBJ2-7; V: TRBV12-3/TRBV12-4; D: .; DNA: TGTGCCAGCAGCTCAGGACTGTATGGAGCTTTCCGCGAGCAGTACTTC; CDR3: CASSSGLYGAFREQYF
size: many; J: TRBJ2-1; V: TRBV7-9; D: TRBD1; DNA: TGTGCCAGCACCCTCGTGACAGGGATCGATGAGCAGTTCTTC; CDR3: CASTLVTGIDEQFF
size: .; J: TRBJ1-5; V: TRBV9; D: .; DNA: TGTGCCAGCAGCGAGACCCCCGGTGGGAGGCCCCAGCATTTT; CDR3: CASSETPGGRPQHF
size: many; J: TRBJ2-2; V: TRBV5-1; D: TRBD2; DNA: TGCGCCAGCCTCGAGGGGACTCCTGGACTAGCGGGCACCGGGGAGCTGTTTTTT; CDR3: CASLEGTPGLAGTGELFF
size: many; J: TRBJ2-1; V: TRBV20-1; D: .; DNA: TGCAGTGCTGACCCCCAAGCGGGGACATACAATGAGCAGTTCTTC; CDR3: CSADPQAGTYNEQFF
size: many; J: TRBJ2-5; V: TRBV7-2; D: .; DNA: TGTGCCAGCAGTCCCGACCCGACAGTCAAAATGCGGACCCAGTACTTC; CDR3: CASSPDPTVKMRTQYF
size: few; J: TRBJ2-5; V: TRBV18; D: .; DNA: TGTGCCAGCTCACCACCGGACCAGCGGGAGACCCAGTACTTC; CDR3: CASSPPDQRETQYF
size: many; J: TRBJ2-2; V: TRBV4-3; D: .; DNA: TGCGCCAGCAGCCAAGATTGGGGGGAGCTGTTTTTT; CDR3: CASSQDWGELFF
size: .; J: TRBJ2-5; V: TRBV12-3/TRBV12-4; D: .; DNA: TGTGCCAGCAAACGAGGGGGAGGGGGCCGCCAAGAGACCCAGTACTTC; CDR3: CASKRGGGGRQETQYF
size: few; J: TRBJ1-6; V: TRBV7-8; D: TRBD1; DNA: TGTGCCAGCAGCTCGGGGACAGGGAATTCACCCCTCCACTTT; CDR3: CASSSGTGNSPLHF
size: .; J: TRBJ1-5; V: TRBV4-1; D: .; DNA: TGCGCCAGCAGCCAAAAGGGACATGAACCGGGTAGGAATCAGCCCCAGCATTTT; CDR3: CASSQKGHEPGRNQPQHF
size: many; J: TRBJ1-2; V: TRBV18; D: .; DNA: TGTGCCAGCTCAAGTCAGGTTCCGAGGTCGGGCTACACCTTC; CDR3: CASSSQVPRSGYTF
size: few; J: TRBJ2-7; V: TRBV9; D: TRBD2; DNA: TGTGCCAGCAGCGTAGAGCGACTAGCGGGAGTCCCCGAGCAGTACTTC; CDR3: CASSVERLAGVPEQYF
size: .; J: TRBJ2-7; V: TRBV27; D: TRBD1; DNA: TGTGCCAGCAGTTCGGACAGGGCCTACGAGCAGTACTTC; CDR3: CASSSDRAYEQYF
size: .; J: TRBJ2-3; V: TRBV4-3; D: .; DNA: TGCGCCAGCAGCCAAGTTGGCCTAGCCACAGATACGCAGTATTTT; CDR3: CASSQVGLATDTQYF
size: many; J: TRBJ2-7; V: TRBV7-3; D: TRBD2; DNA: TGTGCCAGCAGCTTGGCGGGAGGTGGAGAGCAGTACTTC; CDR3: CASSLAGGGEQYF
size: few; J: TRBJ2-3; V: TRBV5-5; D: TRBD2; DNA: TGTGCCAGCAGCTTCTTAGCGGGGGGCGCAGATACGCAGTATTTT; CDR3: CASSFLAGGADTQYF
size: few; J: TRBJ2-3; V: TRBV13; D: .; DNA: TGTGCCAGCAGCCCGTTAGCGGATACGCAGTATTTT; CDR3: CASSPLADTQYF
size: .; J: TRBJ2-2; V: TRBV4-3; D: .; DNA: TGCGCCAGCAGCCAAGACTACAGGAGCATGACCGGGGAGCTGTTTTTT; CDR3: CASSQDYRSMTGELFF
size: few; J: TRBJ1-1; V: TRBV27; D: .; DNA: TGTGCCAGCAAACTTTTGGGACACCTGAACACTGAAGCTTTCTTT; CDR3: CASKLLGHLNTEAFF
size: many; J: TRBJ2-5; V: TRBV20-1; D: TRBD1; DNA: TGCAGTGCCGGTGACAGGGGGCTTATCGAGACCCAGTACTTC; CDR3: CSAGDRGLIETQYF
size: .; J: TRBJ2-1; V: TRBV20-1; D: .; DNA: TGCAGTGCTAGAGATGGCTTGGTCTCCTACAATGAGCAGTTCTTC; CDR3: CSARDGLVSYNEQFF
size: .; J: TRBJ2-5; V: TRBV30; D: .; DNA: TGTGCCTGGAGCCGAGAGGGAGAGACCCAGTACTTC; CDR3: CAWSREGETQYF
size: .; J: TRBJ2-7; V: TRBV13; D: TRBD2; DNA: TGTGCCAGCAGCCCACCCTCTAGCGGGGGTTACGAGCAGTACTTC; CDR3: CASSPPSSGGYEQYF
size: few; J: TRBJ2-3; V: TRBV6-4; D: TRBD2; DNA: TGTGCCAGCAGTGACTCGAAACGGGGGGGGCCAGATACGCAGTATTTT; CDR3: CASSDSKRGGPDTQYF
size: few; J: TRBJ1-1; V: TRBV20-1; D: .; DNA: TGCAGTGCTAGAGGAACAGGGCATCGCGGCGCTGAAGCTTTCTTT; CDR3: CSARGTGHRGAEAFF
size: .; J: TRBJ2-3; V: TRBV11-3; D: .; DNA: TGTGCCAGCAGCTTGGGCAGAAGCACAGATACGCAGTATTTT; CDR3: CASSLGRSTDTQYF
size: many; J: TRBJ2-7; V: TRBV6-5; D: .; DNA: TGTGCCAGCAGTTACTCGAAAGGCGAGCAGTACTTC; CDR3: CASSYSKGEQYF
size: few; J: TRBJ2-3; V: TRBV20-1; D: .; DNA: TGCAGTGCTCCACTTGTGGGTAGCACAGATACGCAGTATTTT; CDR3: CSAPLVGSTDTQYF
size: many; J: TRBJ1-1; V: TRBV12-3/TRBV12-4; D: .; DNA: TGTGCCAGCAGTTTGGGGGAAACTGAAGCTTTCTTT; CDR3: CASSLGETEAFF
size: .; J: TRBJ2-6; V: TRBV12-3/TRBV12-4; D: .; DNA: TGTGCCAGCAGTTCAGGGGACACAGTCTGGGAGGCCAACGTCCTGACTTTC; CDR3: CASSSGDTVWEANVLTF
size: .; J: TRBJ2-1; V: TRBV3-1; D: .; DNA: TGTGCCAGCAGCCGGGGCTGGAGCTCCTACAATGAGCAGTTCTTC; CDR3: CASSRGWSSYNEQFF
size: many; J: TRBJ1-1; V: TRBV12-3/TRBV12-4; D: .; DNA: TGTGCCAGCAGAACGGACAGTCGGACTGAAGCTTTCTTT; CDR3: CASRTDSRTEAFF
size: .; J: TRBJ1-2; V: TRBV5-1; D: .; DNA: TGCGCCAGCACCGATCTGGCGGATGGCTACACCTTC; CDR3: CASTDLADGYTF